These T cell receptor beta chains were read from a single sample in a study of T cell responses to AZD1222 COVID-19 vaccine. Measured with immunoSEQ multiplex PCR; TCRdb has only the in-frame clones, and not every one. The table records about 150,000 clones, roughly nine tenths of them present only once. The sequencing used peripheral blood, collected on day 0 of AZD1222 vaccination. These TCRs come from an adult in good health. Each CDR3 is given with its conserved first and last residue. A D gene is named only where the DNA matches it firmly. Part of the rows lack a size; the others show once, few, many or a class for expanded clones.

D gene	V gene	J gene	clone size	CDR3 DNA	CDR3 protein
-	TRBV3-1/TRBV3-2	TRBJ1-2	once	TGTGCCAGCAGCCAAGATCTGAATGGCTACACCTTC	CASSQDLNGYTF
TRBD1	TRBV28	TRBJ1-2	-	TGTGCCAGCAGGTCCCGACAGGGGGCAGTCTATGGCTACACCTTC	CASRSRQGAVYGYTF
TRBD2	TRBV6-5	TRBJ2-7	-	TGTGCCAGCAGTTACTCGGGGACTAGATTTGACGAGCAGTACTTC	CASSYSGTRFDEQYF
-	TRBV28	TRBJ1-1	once	TGTGCCAGCACCTCGGTAGGGAACACTGAAGCTTTCTTT	CASTSVGNTEAFF
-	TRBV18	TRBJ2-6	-	TGTGCCAGCTCACCAAACTCAGGGGGGAAGGGGGCCAACGTCCTGACTTTC	CASSPNSGGKGANVLTF
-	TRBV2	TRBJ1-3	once	TGTGCCAGCAGTGCTTTGGCAGCTGGAAACACCATATATTTT	CASSALAAGNTIYF
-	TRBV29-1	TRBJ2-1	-	TGCAGCGTTGAGGACACCCTCCCTGATTACAATGAGCAGTTCTTC	CSVEDTLPDYNEQFF
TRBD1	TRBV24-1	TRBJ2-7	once	TGTGCCACCAGAATCGGGACAGAAGTTTACGAGCAGTACTTC	CATRIGTEVYEQYF
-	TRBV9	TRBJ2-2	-	TGTGCCAGCAGCTTCTCCAAACTAATAACGAACACCGGGGAGCTGTTTTTT	CASSFSKLITNTGELFF
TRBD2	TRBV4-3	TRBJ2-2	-	TGCGCCAGCAGCCAAGGTACCGCGGGAGGGCCCGGCGGGGAGCTGTTTTTT	CASSQGTAGGPGGELFF
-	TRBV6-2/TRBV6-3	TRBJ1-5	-	TGTGCCAGCAGTTACTCTCCGGGACCTCGGGGCAATCAGCCCCAGCATTTT	CASSYSPGPRGNQPQHF
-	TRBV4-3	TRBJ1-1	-	TGCGCCAGCAGCCAAGATAGGGTCGGGGGGGTCGCTGAAGCTTTCTTT	CASSQDRVGGVAEAFF
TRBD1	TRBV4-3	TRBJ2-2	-	TGCGCCAGCAGCCAAGGGACAGGGGCCACCGGGGAGCTGTTTTTT	CASSQGTGATGELFF
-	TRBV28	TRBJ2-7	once	TGTGCCAGCAGTCTCCCGGGACCGCAGTACTTC	CASSLPGPQYF
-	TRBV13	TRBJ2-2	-	TGTGCCAGCAGCCTATACACCGGGGAGCTGTTTTTT	CASSLYTGELFF
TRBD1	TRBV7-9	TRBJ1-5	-	TGTGCCAGCAGCTTAGCTAAATCTGGTACAGGGGTGGATCAGCCCCAGCATTTT	CASSLAKSGTGVDQPQHF
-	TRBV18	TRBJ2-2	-	TGTGCCAGCTCACCAAGGCAGGGAAGGACCGGGGAGCTGTTTTTT	CASSPRQGRTGELFF
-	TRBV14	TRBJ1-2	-	TGTGCCAGCAGCCAAGACCCCTACTATGGCTACACCTTC	CASSQDPYYGYTF
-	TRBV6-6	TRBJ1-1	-	TGTGCCAGCAGTTATGATATAGCGCAAGCTTTCTTT	CASSYDIAQAFF
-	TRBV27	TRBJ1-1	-	TGTGCCAGCAGTTCGGGGAACCGGCTGGCTTTCTTT	CASSSGNRLAFF
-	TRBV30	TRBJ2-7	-	TGTGCCTGGAGTGCCGGCCTAAGCTCCTACGAGCAGTACTTC	CAWSAGLSSYEQYF
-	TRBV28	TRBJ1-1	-	TGTGCCAGCAGCCAATCAAGAGACAGAACCAGGTCGAACACTGAAGCTTTCTTT	CASSQSRDRTRSNTEAFF
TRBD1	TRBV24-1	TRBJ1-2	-	TGTGCCACCAGTGGACCAACAGGGGTCTACACCTTC	CATSGPTGVYTF
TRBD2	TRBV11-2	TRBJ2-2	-	TGTGCCAGCAGCTTAGACCGTGGTGGGAGGGCCGGGGAGCTGTTTTTT	CASSLDRGGRAGELFF
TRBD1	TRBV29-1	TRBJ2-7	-	TGCAGCGCCTCAACCGGGACAGGGTACCTCGAGCAGTACTTC	CSASTGTGYLEQYF
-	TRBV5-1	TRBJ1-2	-	TGCGCCAGCAGCTCCACAATCTATGGCTACACCTTC	CASSSTIYGYTF
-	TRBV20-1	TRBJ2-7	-	TGCAGTGCTAGTACATTGGGGGTCCAGAACTTC	CSASTLGVQNF
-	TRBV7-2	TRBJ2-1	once	TGTGCCAGCAGCTTAGGACTCTACAATGAGCAGTTCTTC	CASSLGLYNEQFF
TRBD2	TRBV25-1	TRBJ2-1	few	TGTGCCAGCAGTATGAGGCGGGAGGAATCCTACAATGAGCAGTTCTTC	CASSMRREESYNEQFF